The 25 T cell receptor beta chains below all came from one sample that was sequenced in a study of blood T cell repertoires in COVID-19. Using immunoSEQ multiplex PCR, the repertoire was profiled, and TCRdb retains in-frame clones only, with some absent. In the table there are about 220,000 clones, over 60% of which are singletons. Input material: peripheral blood. Every receptor here comes from a woman in her 70s with acute or convalescent COVID-19.

This chain joins TRBV21-1 and TRBJ2-1; TRBD1 is taken as the D call from the table, unchecked against the DNA. TRBV21-1 is noted as a pseudogene. CDR3 length: 10 residues. CDR3 protein: CASRTDEQFF. The CDR3 DNA follows: TGTGCCAGCAGGACAGATGAGCAGTTCTTC.

This rearrangement joins TRBV7-2 to TRBJ2-5, with 8 bases aligning to TRBD1. Germline V gives CDR1 SGHTA, CDR2 FQGNSA. The CDR3 length is 13 residues. Trimming removed 11 bases from V and 5 bases from J; junction bases left unmatched: 10. The CDR3 spells CASRLNRGETQYF. The CDR3 nucleotides are TGTGCCTCAAGGTTAAACAGGGGGGAGACCCAGTACTTC.

As to this clone: Additional DNA sequences in this sample encode the identical CDR3. This chain connects TRBV5-1 to TRBJ1-4; 7 bases are shared with TRBD1. The CDR3 has 14 amino acids. V was pared by 2 bases and J by 7 bases, with 5 bases of the junction left unmatched. Germline-derived CDR1 and CDR2 are SGHRS and YFSETQ. The CDR3, as DNA: TGCGCCAGCAGCTTAGGGCAGGGGGGTGAAAAACTGTTTTTT. Amino acid sequence: CASSLGQGGEKLFF.

V is TRBV2 and J is TRBJ2-2; TRBD2 matches 9 bases. Losses at the gene ends were 4 bases for V and 7 bases for J; bases not matched to a gene: 4. CDR3 length equals 14 residues. Germline CDR1 and CDR2: SNHLY and FYNNEI. Written as DNA, the CDR3 is TGTGCCAGCAGTGGGACTAGCGTTAACGGGGAGCTGTTTTTT. Translated, it gives CASSGTSVNGELFF.

This chain connects TRBV5-1 to TRBJ2-1; 13 nucleotides agree with TRBD2. The CDR3 loop spans 17 amino acids. V shed 1 base and J 7 bases; nucleotides not matched to a gene: 8. Germline CDR1 reads SGHRS; CDR2 reads YFSETQ. For the CDR3, the DNA is TGCGCCAGCAGCTTGCAAACTAGCGGGGGGGCACAAAATGAGCAGTTCTTC. Translation: CASSLQTSGGAQNEQFF.

The rearrangement links TRBV27 to TRBJ1-4, with D possibly being TRBD1 (6 bases). V lost 5 bases to trimming and J lost 4 bases, with 26 bases between them. The length of the CDR3 is 19 residues. Germline assignment: CDR1 MNHEY and CDR2 SMNVEV (reference sequence). CDR3 nucleotide sequence: TGTGCCAGCAGTCTTACCCCCCAAACCGGGACATCCTTTAATGAAAAACTGTTTTTT. Amino acids: CASSLTPQTGTSFNEKLFF.

This chain links TRBV12-2 with TRBJ1-1; no DNA check was done on the table's D call, TRBD1. TRBV12-2 is marked as a pseudogene. This CDR3 spans 17 amino acids. CDR3 nucleotides: TGTGCAAGTCGCTTAGACCCGCAGGGGCAAGGTATGGCTGAAGCTTTCTTT. Its protein product is CASRLDPQGQGMAEAFF.

CDR3 residues: CARSLRWQGCCEQYF. In nucleotides, the CDR3 is TGTGCCAGAAGCTTGCGGTGGCAGGGGTGCTGCGAGCAGTACTTC. The chain links TRBV5-3 to TRBJ2-7; a possible D gene is TRBD1 (6 bases). TRBV5-3 is an ORF, and what it does is uncertain. V shed 1 base and J shed 6 bases, with 17 bases lying between them. CDR3 size: 15 residues.

The genes are TRBV6-2 or TRBV6-3 and TRBJ1-6; D remains ambiguous. Trimming stripped 6 bases from V and 1 base from J, with 10 bases between. Germline assignment: CDR1 MNHEY and CDR2 SVGEGT. There are 15 residues in the CDR3. As DNA, the CDR3 is TGTGCCAGCAGCCCAACGGGGTCCTATAATTCACCCCTCCACTTT. It translates to CASSPTGSYNSPLHF.

The V and J genes are TRBV6-5 and TRBJ2-3; no clear D gene. The CDR3 spans 15 residues. CDR1 is MNHEY, CDR2 SVGAGI, per germline. V shed 6 bases and J shed 1 base, with 14 bases lying between them. The CDR3 is CASRSYQSGTDTQYF. The CDR3, as DNA: TGTGCCAGCAGGTCGTACCAGAGCGGCACAGATACGCAGTATTTT.

The chain has TRBV7-2 and TRBJ2-7; TRBD2 aligns across 9 bases. There are 16 residues in the CDR3. V shed 5 bases and J 0 bases; nucleotides not matched to a gene: 8. Germline values: CDR1 SGHTA, CDR2 FQGNSA. The CDR3 is CASSPRPGLASYEQYF. As DNA, the CDR3 is TGTGCCAGCAGCCCAAGACCGGGACTAGCCTCCTACGAGCAGTACTTC. The whole variable domain, remainder taken from reference TRBV7-2 and TRBJ2-7, is GAGVSQSPSNKVTEKGKDVELRCDPISGHTALYWYRQSLGQGLEFLIYFQGNSAPDKSGLPSDRFSAERTGGSVSTLTIQRTQQEDSAVYLCASSPRPGLASYEQYFGPGTRLTVT.

The chain is built from TRBV7-6 and TRBJ1-2; tentatively, D is TRBD1 (6 bases). The CDR3 length is 15 residues. Germline assignment: CDR1 SGHVS and CDR2 FNYEAQ. Trimming took 1 base from V and 7 from J, leaving 16 bases between them. The CDR3 reads CASSLGGGRPFGYTF. DNA of the CDR3: TGTGCCAGCAGCTTAGGGGGGGGCAGGCCCTTTGGCTACACCTTC. The full variable domain, with the rest looked up from reference TRBV7-6 and TRBJ1-2, is GAGVSQSPRYKVTKRGQDVALRCDPISGHVSLYWYRQALGQGPEFLTYFNYEAQQDKSGLPNDRFSAERPEGSISTLTIQRTEQRDSAMYRCASSLGGGRPFGYTFGSGTRLTVV.

The V gene is TRBV5-1, the J gene TRBJ2-5; 7 bases align to TRBD2. Germline V lookup: CDR1 SGHRS, CDR2 YFSETQ. After removal of 2 bases from V and 3 bases from J, the junction contained 1 base not matched to a gene. The CDR3 consists of 13 residues. The CDR3 DNA reads TGCGCCAGCAGCTTACGGGGGGAAGAGACCCAGTACTTC. Protein sequence: CASSLRGEETQYF.

This clone showed up just a few times. The CDR3 DNA follows: TGTGCCAGCAGCCTCTCGGCGGGGGAGGGGGCTGAAGCTTTCTTT. This encodes CASSLSAGEGAEAFF. The chain links TRBV7-9 to TRBJ1-1; a weak D match, TRBD1 (6 bases). The CDR3 contains 15 residues. Germline V gene sequence: CDR1 SEHNR, CDR2 FQNEAQ (reference sequence). V was pared by 5 bases and J by 6 bases, with 19 bases between.

The V gene is TRBV30, the J gene TRBJ2-3; 8 nucleotides line up with TRBD2. Unmatched junction bases numbered 8, after V lost 1 base and J lost 5 bases. This CDR3 contains 15 residues. Germline V gives CDR1 GTSNPN, CDR2 SVGIG (reference sequence). The CDR3 reads CAWSANGGAKDTQYF. CDR3 DNA: TGTGCCTGGAGTGCTAACGGGGGGGCAAAAGATACGCAGTATTTT.

CDR3: CASPPQAFSYNEQFF. The CDR3 nucleotides read TGTGCCAGCCCCCCTCAGGCCTTTTCCTACAATGAGCAGTTCTTC. The chain couples TRBV7-3 to TRBJ2-1; D uncertain. In germline, CDR1 is SGHTA, CDR2 FQGTGA. CDR3 length: 15 residues. Trimming took 8 bases from V and 1 from J, leaving 15 bases between them.

The gene calls are TRBV27 and TRBJ1-2; 8 bases are a match to TRBD1. With V trimmed by 6 bases and J by 7 bases, 4 bases remained unmatched. The CDR3 is 12 residues long. Germline loops: CDR1 MNHEY, CDR2 SMNVEV (reference sequence). CDR3 in DNA: TGTGCCAGCAGCCGGACAGGGTCTGGCTACACCTTC. It translates to CASSRTGSGYTF.

The chain recombines TRBV9 with TRBJ1-2, with D unresolved. The CDR3 contains 14 residues. Per germline, CDR1 SGDLS and CDR2 YYNGEE. Trimming removed 0 bases at V and 2 bases at J, with 8 bases between. The CDR3, as DNA: TGTGCCAGCAGCGTAGCTACGAACAACTATGGCTACACCTTC. Amino acid sequence: CASSVATNNYGYTF.

This chain links TRBV9 with TRBJ2-3, with TRBD1 identical over 7 bases. The CDR3 is made up of 17 amino acids. Germline CDR1 and CDR2: SGDLS and YYNGEE. With 0 bases clipped from V and 2 bases from J, the junction kept 9 bases outside the gene matches. The CDR3 DNA reads as TGTGCCAGCAGCGTAGTAAAGCCGGGACAGTCCACAGATACGCAGTATTTT. Protein sequence: CASSVVKPGQSTDTQYF.

The chain has TRBV12-5 and TRBJ1-2; tentative D call: TRBD1 (6 bases). CDR3 size: 15 residues. Germline V gene data show CDR1 as LGHNT and CDR2 as FRNRAP. Trimming cost V 6 bases and J 4 bases, with 18 bases left between them. CDR3: CASGWGDRRLYGYTF. CDR3 bases: TGTGCTAGTGGCTGGGGAGACAGGAGACTCTATGGCTACACCTTC.

This rearrangement joins TRBV5-4 to TRBJ1-5, with D perhaps TRBD1 (5 bases). Trimming removed 1 base at V and 4 bases at J, with 12 bases between. Germline loops: CDR1 SGHNT, CDR2 YYREEE (reference sequence). CDR3 length: 15 residues. CDR3 bases: TGTGCCAGCAGCTTGTGGGGGGGGTTGAATCAGCCCCAGCATTTT. Protein: CASSLWGGLNQPQHF.

V is TRBV27 and J is TRBJ2-6; TRBD2 might be the D (5 bases). From germline, CDR1 is MNHEY and CDR2 SMNVEV (reference sequence). CDR3 length: 16 amino acids. Trimming left V 9 bases short and J 4 bases short, with 19 bases between. The CDR3 DNA sequence: TGTGCCAGTACCCGGGGAAATTTGAGGGGGGCCAACGTCCTGACTTTC. This gives the protein CASTRGNLRGANVLTF. The full variable domain, in which reference TRBV27 and TRBJ2-6 provide the parts outside the CDR3, is EAQVTQNPRYLITVTGKKLTVTCSQNMNHEYMSWYRQDPGLGLRQIYYSMNVEVTDKGDVPEGYKVSRKEKRNFPLILESPSPNQTSLYFCASTRGNLRGANVLTFGAGSRLTVL.

The chain uses TRBV6-5 and TRBJ2-7, with D tentatively TRBD2 (6 bases). From germline, CDR1 is MNHEY and CDR2 SVGAGI. There are 14 residues in the CDR3. With 8 bases removed from V and 0 bases from J, the gap between germline ends came to 14 bases. The chain's CDR3 is CASSFGGSSYEQYV. CDR3 sequence (DNA): TGTGCCAGCTCATTTGGGGGGTCCTCCTACGAGCAGTACGTC.

The chain is built from TRBV5-6 and TRBJ2-5, with 7 bases identical to TRBD1. Germline V gene lookup returns CDR1 SGHDT and CDR2 YYEEEE. After removal of 4 bases from V and 5 bases from J, the junction contained 8 bases not matched to a gene. This CDR3 has 14 amino acids. CDR3 in amino acids: CASSAQGVGETQYF. CDR3 DNA sequence: TGTGCCAGCAGCGCCCAGGGGGTAGGCGAGACCCAGTACTTC.

V usage is TRBV5-5 and J usage is TRBJ2-3, with 11 positions matching TRBD2. V gave up 4 bases and J gave up 2 bases; unmatched junction bases: 9. There are 17 residues in the CDR3. Per the germline V gene, CDR1 is SGHKS and CDR2 is YYEKEE (reference sequence). The CDR3 loop is CASSHAFSGGDTDTQYF. The CDR3 coding sequence is TGTGCCAGCAGCCACGCCTTTAGCGGGGGGGACACAGATACGCAGTATTTT.